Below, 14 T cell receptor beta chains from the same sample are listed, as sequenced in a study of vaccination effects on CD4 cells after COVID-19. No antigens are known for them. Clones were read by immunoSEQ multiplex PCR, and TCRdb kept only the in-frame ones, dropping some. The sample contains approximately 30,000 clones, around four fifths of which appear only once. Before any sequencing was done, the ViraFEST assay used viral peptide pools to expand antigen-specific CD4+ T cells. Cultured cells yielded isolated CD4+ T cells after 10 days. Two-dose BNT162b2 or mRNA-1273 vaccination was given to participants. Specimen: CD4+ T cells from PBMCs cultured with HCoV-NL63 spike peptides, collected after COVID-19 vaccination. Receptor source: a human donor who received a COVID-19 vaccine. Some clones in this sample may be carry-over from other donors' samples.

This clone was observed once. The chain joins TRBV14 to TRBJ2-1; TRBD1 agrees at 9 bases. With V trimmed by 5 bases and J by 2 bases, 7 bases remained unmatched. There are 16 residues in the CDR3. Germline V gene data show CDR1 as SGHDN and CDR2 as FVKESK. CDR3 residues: CASSERTGATYNEQFF. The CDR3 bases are TGTGCCAGCAGCGAACGGACAGGGGCAACCTACAATGAGCAGTTCTTC.

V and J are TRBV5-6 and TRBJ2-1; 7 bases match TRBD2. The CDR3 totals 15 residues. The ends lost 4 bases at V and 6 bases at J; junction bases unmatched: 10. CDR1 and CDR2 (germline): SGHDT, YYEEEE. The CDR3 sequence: CASSRGYSGFNEQFF. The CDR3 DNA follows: TGTGCCAGCAGCCGGGGGTATAGCGGGTTCAATGAGCAGTTCTTC.

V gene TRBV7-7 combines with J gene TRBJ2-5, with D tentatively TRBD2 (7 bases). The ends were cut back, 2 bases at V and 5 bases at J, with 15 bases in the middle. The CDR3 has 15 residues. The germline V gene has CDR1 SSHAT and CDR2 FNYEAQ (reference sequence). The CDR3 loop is CASSLTRGGMETQYF. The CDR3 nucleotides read TGTGCCAGCAGCTTAACGAGGGGGGGAATGGAGACCCAGTACTTC.

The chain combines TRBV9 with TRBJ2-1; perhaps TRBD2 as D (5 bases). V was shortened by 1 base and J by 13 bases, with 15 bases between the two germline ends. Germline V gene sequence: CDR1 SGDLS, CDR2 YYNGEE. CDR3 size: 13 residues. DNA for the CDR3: TGTGCCAGCAGCGTATCAACCGGGGAGCTACAGTTCTTC. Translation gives CASSVSTGELQFF.

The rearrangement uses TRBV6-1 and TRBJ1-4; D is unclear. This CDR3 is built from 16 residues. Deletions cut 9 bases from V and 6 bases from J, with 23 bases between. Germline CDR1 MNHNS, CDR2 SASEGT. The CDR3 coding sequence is TGTGCCAGTAGAGAACCCGGTAGAGCGACCTATGAAAAACTGTTTTTT. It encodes CASREPGRATYEKLFF.

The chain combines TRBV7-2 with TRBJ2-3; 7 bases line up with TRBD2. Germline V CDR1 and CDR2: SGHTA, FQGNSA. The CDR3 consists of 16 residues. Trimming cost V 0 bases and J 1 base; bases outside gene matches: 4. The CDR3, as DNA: TGTGCCAGCAGCTTAGCTCCGGCGGGGGGCACAGATACGCAGTATTTT. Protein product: CASSLAPAGGTDTQYF.

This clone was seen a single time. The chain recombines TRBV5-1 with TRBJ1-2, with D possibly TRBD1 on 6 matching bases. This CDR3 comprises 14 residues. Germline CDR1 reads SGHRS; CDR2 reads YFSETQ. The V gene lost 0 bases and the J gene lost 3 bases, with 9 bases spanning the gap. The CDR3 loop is CASSLEGGHYGYTF. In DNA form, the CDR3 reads TGCGCCAGCAGCTTGGAAGGGGGTCACTATGGCTACACCTTC.

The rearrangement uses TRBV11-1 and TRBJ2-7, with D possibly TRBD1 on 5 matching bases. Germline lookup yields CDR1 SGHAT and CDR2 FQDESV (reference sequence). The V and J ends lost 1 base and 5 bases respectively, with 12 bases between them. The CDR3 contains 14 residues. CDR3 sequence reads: CASSLDAGWNEQYV. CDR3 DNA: TGTGCCAGCAGCTTAGATGCAGGGTGGAACGAGCAGTACGTC.

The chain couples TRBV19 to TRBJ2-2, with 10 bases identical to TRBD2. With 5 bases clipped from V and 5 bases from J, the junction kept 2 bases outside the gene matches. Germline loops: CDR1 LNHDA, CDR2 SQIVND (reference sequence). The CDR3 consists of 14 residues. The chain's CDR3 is CASSLAGGTGELFF. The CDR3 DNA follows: TGTGCCAGTAGTTTAGCGGGGGGAACCGGGGAGCTGTTTTTT.

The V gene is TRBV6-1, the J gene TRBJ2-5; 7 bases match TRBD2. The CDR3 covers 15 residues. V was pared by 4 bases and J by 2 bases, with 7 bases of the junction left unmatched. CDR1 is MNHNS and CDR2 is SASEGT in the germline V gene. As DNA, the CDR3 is TGTGCCAGCAGTGGCACCTCGCGGGGGCAAGAGACCCAGTACTTC. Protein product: CASSGTSRGQETQYF.

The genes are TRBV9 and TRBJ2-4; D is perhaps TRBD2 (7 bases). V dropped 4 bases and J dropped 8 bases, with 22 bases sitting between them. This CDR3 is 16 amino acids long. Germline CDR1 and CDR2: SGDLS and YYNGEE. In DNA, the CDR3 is TGTGCCAGCAGCCCGAGGAGGCGGGGGCATGAAGACATTCAGTACTTC. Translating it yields CASSPRRRGHEDIQYF.

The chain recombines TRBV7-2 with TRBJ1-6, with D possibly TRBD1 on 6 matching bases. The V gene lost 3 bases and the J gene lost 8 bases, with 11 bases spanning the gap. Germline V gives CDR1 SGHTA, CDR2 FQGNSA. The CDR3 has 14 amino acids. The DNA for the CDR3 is TGTGCCAGCAGCTTTCGACAGGTCGATTCACCCCTCCACTTT. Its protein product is CASSFRQVDSPLHF.

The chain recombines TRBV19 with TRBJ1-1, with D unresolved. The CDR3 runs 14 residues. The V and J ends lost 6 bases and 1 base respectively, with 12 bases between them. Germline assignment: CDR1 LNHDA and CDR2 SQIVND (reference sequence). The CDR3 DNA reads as TGTGCCAGTAGATCTGACGGGCCGAACACTGAAGCTTTCTTT. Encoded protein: CASRSDGPNTEAFF.

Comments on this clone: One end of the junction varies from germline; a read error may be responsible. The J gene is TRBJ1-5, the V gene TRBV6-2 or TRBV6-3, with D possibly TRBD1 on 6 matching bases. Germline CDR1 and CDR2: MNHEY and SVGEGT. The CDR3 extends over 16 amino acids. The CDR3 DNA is TGTGCCAGCAGTTACTCCGCTCGGGGGGGCAAGCAGCCCCAGCATTTT. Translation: CASSYSARGGKQPQHF.